The rows below give T cell receptor beta chains drawn from one sample of a study of cytomegalovirus exposure and HLA in healthy donors. The repertoire was sequenced with immunoSEQ multiplex PCR; TCRdb's copy has only in-frame clones and lacks some. The sample yields 120,000 to 150,000 clones, 60% to 85% seen once. Sample: PBMCs. The receptor set was obtained from a man in his forties in good health and CMV-seropositive. Each CDR3 is given with its conserved first and last residue. The D gene is left open where the match is weak. Rows may omit the clone size; those that give it use once, few, many or a size class.

clone size | J gene | V gene | D gene | CDR3 DNA | CDR3 protein
- | TRBJ2-2 | TRBV9 | TRBD2 | TGTGCCAGCAGCGTAGATGAACTAGCGGGATTAACCGGGGAGCTGTTTTTT | CASSVDELAGLTGELFF
- | TRBJ2-1 | TRBV4-1 | TRBD2 | TGCGCCAGCACTTCTAGCGGTGGGTACAATGAGCAGTTCTTC | CASTSSGGYNEQFF
- | TRBJ1-2 | TRBV7-8 | - | TGTGCCAGCAGCTTAGCGCATGCGGGGCTCTATGGCTACACCTTC | CASSLAHAGLYGYTF
- | TRBJ2-7 | TRBV19 | - | TGTGCCAGTAGTATAGGAGGGATCCCCCTCTACGAGCAGTACTTC | CASSIGGIPLYEQYF
- | TRBJ1-1 | TRBV2 | - | TGTGCCAGCAGTGAAGTGGCAGGAGGTACTGAAGCTTTCTTT | CASSEVAGGTEAFF
- | TRBJ1-1 | TRBV7-9 | TRBD1 | TGTGCCAGCAGCTTAGGTTCGACAGGGGGCGTCGCTTTCTTT | CASSLGSTGGVAFF
- | TRBJ1-2 | TRBV2 | - | TGTGCCAGCAGTGAGGGGGGGAGGGGGTCTGGCTACACCTTC | CASSEGGRGSGYTF
- | TRBJ2-1 | TRBV5-1 | TRBD2 | TGCGCCAGCAGCCAGCGGGGGGGCCTCGAATACAATGAGCAGTTCTTC | CASSQRGGLEYNEQFF
- | TRBJ2-3 | TRBV4-2 | TRBD2 | TGTGCCAGCAGCTATCAGGCGGGGGGGGCAGATACGCAGTATTTT | CASSYQAGGADTQYF
- | TRBJ2-7 | TRBV19 | - | TGTGCCAGTAGTATTAGCGGATCTAACTACGAGCAGTACTTC | CASSISGSNYEQYF
- | TRBJ1-2 | TRBV6-4 | - | TGTGCCAGCAGTGTCTCCGGGACTTCTAACTATGGCTACACCTTC | CASSVSGTSNYGYTF
- | TRBJ2-5 | TRBV28 | - | TGTGCCAGCAGACCGTCGGGTTTGGAGACCCAGTACTTC | CASRPSGLETQYF
once | TRBJ2-1 | TRBV13 | - | TGTGCCAGCAGCTTAGGCGGAGACTCCTACAATGAGCAGTTCTTC | CASSLGGDSYNEQFF
- | TRBJ2-5 | TRBV5-3 | TRBD2 | TGTGCCAGAAGCGCCACCTTAGCGGGGGGGCTCTCTTGCCAAGAGACCCAGTACTTC | CARSATLAGGLSCQETQYF
- | TRBJ1-2 | TRBV6-6 | - | TGTGCCAGCAGGAAAAGCGGACGGACCGGTGGCTACACCTTC | CASRKSGRTGGYTF
- | TRBJ2-1 | TRBV6-1 | TRBD2 | TGTGCCAGCAGTGAGTCGCTAGCGGGAATTGAGCAGTTCTTC | CASSESLAGIEQFF
- | TRBJ2-1 | TRBV6-1 | - | TGTGCCAGCCCCAGAGAGGGAGGTGAGCAGTTCTTC | CASPREGGEQFF
- | TRBJ2-7 | TRBV18 | TRBD1 | TGTGCCAGCTCAACGTTCTCCGGGACAGCCAACGTCTACGAGCAGTACTTC | CASSTFSGTANVYEQYF
- | TRBJ2-3 | TRBV4-1 | TRBD2 | TGCGCCGCTAGCGGGGCTAGCACAGATACGCAGTATTTT | CAASGASTDTQYF
- | TRBJ1-1 | TRBV6-5 | - | TGTGCCAGCAGTCGGACAGAAAACACTGAAGCTTTCTTT | CASSRTENTEAFF
- | TRBJ2-1 | TRBV29-1 | TRBD1 | TGCAGCGTTGAAGACCGGGACAGGGCCGATGAGCAGTTCTTC | CSVEDRDRADEQFF
few | TRBJ1-1 | TRBV5-4 | TRBD1 | TGTGCCAGCAGCTCATTGAGAGGGGGCGCTGAAGCTTTCTTT | CASSSLRGGAEAFF
- | TRBJ1-4 | TRBV10-3 | - | TGTGCCATCATGGCAGGGCAAAATGAAAAACTGTTTTTT | CAIMAGQNEKLFF
once | TRBJ2-5 | TRBV11-1 | - | TGTGCCAGCAGCTTACGACAGCAGGGAGAGACCCAGTACTTC | CASSLRQQGETQYF
- | TRBJ1-1 | TRBV25-1 | - | TGTGCCAGCAGTGAATACAGGGGTCTTGAAGCTTTCTTT | CASSEYRGLEAFF
- | TRBJ2-2 | TRBV2 | - | TGTGCCAGCAGGACAAATACAATAAACACCGGGGAGCTGTTTTTT | CASRTNTINTGELFF
- | TRBJ2-5 | TRBV2 | TRBD1 | TGTGCCAGCAGTGATAGGACAGGGGGCCGAGAGACCCAGTACTTC | CASSDRTGGRETQYF
- | TRBJ2-7 | TRBV4-1 | TRBD1 | TGCGCCAGCAGCCAACCGGACAGGGGTTACGAGCAGTACTTC | CASSQPDRGYEQYF
- | TRBJ2-1 | TRBV27 | TRBD1 | TGTGCCACCCAGGTCCAGGGGGCCCTATACAATGAGCAGTTCTTC | CATQVQGALYNEQFF
few | TRBJ2-1 | TRBV4-1 | TRBD2 | TGCGCCAGCAGCCTTCTAGCGGGAGAGTCCTACAATGAGCAGTTCTTC | CASSLLAGESYNEQFF
- | TRBJ2-1 | TRBV19 | - | TGTGCCAGTAGTTCCCCGCAGGGGACCTACAATGAGCAGTTCTTC | CASSSPQGTYNEQFF
- | TRBJ2-7 | TRBV7-2 | - | TGTGCCAGCAGCTTAGCGGCAGGGTGGACGGACGAGCAGTACTTC | CASSLAAGWTDEQYF
- | TRBJ2-3 | TRBV4-3 | TRBD2 | TGCGCCAGCAGCCAATCCGGAGCGGGGGGTTTCACAGATACGCAGTATTTT | CASSQSGAGGFTDTQYF
once | TRBJ1-2 | TRBV5-4 | - | TGTGCCAGCAGCTTGGCGGCAGGTAAAGGCTACACCTTC | CASSLAAGKGYTF
once | TRBJ2-7 | TRBV18 | TRBD1 | TGTGCCAGCTCATCACGGACAGGGAGCTCCTACGAGCAGTACTTC | CASSSRTGSSYEQYF
- | TRBJ2-5 | TRBV5-1 | - | TGCGCCAGCAGCACCATGGACTCGCAAGAGACCCAGTACTTC | CASSTMDSQETQYF
- | TRBJ1-1 | TRBV7-6 | TRBD1 | TGTGCCAGCAGCTTAGCAAGGACAGGAAAAACCCTCCCTTCTAGCTCGAACACTGAAGCTTTCTTT | CASSLARTGKTLPSSSNTEAFF